What follows are 32 T cell receptor beta chains derived from one specimen sequenced in a study of PD-1 blockade in classical Hodgkin lymphoma. All the patients suffered relapse after autologous stem cell transplantation, and brentuximab vedotin exposure differed. This table comes from immunoSEQ multiplex PCR, and its TCRdb copy is limited to in-frame clones, with some not included. The sample carries 90,000 to 130,000 clones, 80% to 90% recorded once. The sequencing here drew on peripheral blood mononuclear cells (PBMCs), taken before the second cycle of nivolumab. The source of these receptors is a human donor with classical Hodgkin lymphoma.

This chain joins TRBV9 and TRBJ2-5; D possibly corresponds to TRBD1 (6 bases). Germline CDR1 SGDLS, CDR2 YYNGEE. The CDR3 runs to 15 residues. V dropped 3 bases and J dropped 0 bases, with 12 bases sitting between them. The CDR3 sequence is CASSEGTMYQETQYF. DNA of the CDR3: TGTGCCAGCAGCGAAGGGACAATGTACCAAGAGACCCAGTACTTC.

The rearrangement links TRBV6-1 to TRBJ1-2, with TRBD1 identical over 7 bases. CDR3 size: 16 residues. Germline values: CDR1 MNHNS, CDR2 SASEGT. V gave up 1 base and J gave up 3 bases; unmatched junction bases: 8. CDR3 DNA sequence: TGTGCCAGCAGTGAAGTCCCAGGGGGGCGTCACTATGGCTACACCTTC. Residues: CASSEVPGGRHYGYTF.

The rearrangement links TRBV19 to TRBJ1-1; 11 bases agree with TRBD1. The CDR3 length is 14 residues. Germline CDR1 LNHDA, CDR2 SQIVND (reference sequence). With 5 bases clipped from V and 6 bases from J, the junction kept 5 bases outside the gene matches. The CDR3 DNA reads TGTGCCAGTAGTCCGCGGACAGGGGGCCCTGAAGCTTTCTTT. It translates to CASSPRTGGPEAFF.

This sequence joins TRBV10-2 and TRBJ1-1, with 9 bases identical to TRBD1. The CDR3 extends over 16 amino acids. Germline assignment: CDR1 WSHSY and CDR2 SAAADI. J gave up 5 bases and V 2 bases, and 9 bases lay outside the gene matches. CDR3 residues: CASSESWGQGFTEAFF. In DNA, the CDR3 is TGCGCCAGCAGTGAGAGCTGGGGACAGGGTTTTACTGAAGCTTTCTTT.

Only a few counts were recorded for this clone. The rearrangement uses TRBV7-9 and TRBJ1-1; D uncertain. The germline gives CDR1 SEHNR, CDR2 FQNEAQ (reference sequence). Trimming left V 2 bases short and J 7 bases short, with 5 bases between. This CDR3 has 11 amino acids. The CDR3 DNA is TGTGCCAGCAGCTTAAAGCTTGAAGCTTTCTTT. Translating it yields CASSLKLEAFF.

The V call is TRBV6-5, the J call TRBJ1-2; D unclear. Germline V gives CDR1 MNHEY, CDR2 SVGAGI. The CDR3 sequence is 11 residues long. V shed 6 bases and J shed 13 bases, with 15 bases lying between them. CDR3 amino acids: CASSRDTTTTF. For the CDR3, the DNA is TGTGCCAGCAGCCGAGACACGACCACCACCTTC.

The rearrangement joins TRBV5-4 to TRBJ1-1; TRBD1 matches 7 bases. Germline values: CDR1 SGHNT, CDR2 YYREEE (reference sequence). The CDR3 length is 11 residues. V gave up 10 bases and J gave up 8 bases; unmatched junction bases: 8. As DNA, the CDR3 is TGTGCCTTTGTAGGAGGGGGCGAAGCTTTCTTT. The encoded protein is CAFVGGGEAFF.

The chain couples TRBV6-5 to TRBJ2-3; D is possibly TRBD1 (6 bases). The germline V and J ends were trimmed by 7 bases and 6 bases, with 20 bases remaining between them. Germline CDR1 MNHEY, CDR2 SVGAGI. This CDR3 region has 15 residues. CDR3 nucleotide sequence: TGTGCCAGCACCAACAGGGCTTCCCTTGTGGATACGCAGTATTTT. Protein product: CASTNRASLVDTQYF.

This chain links TRBV5-6 with TRBJ1-2; no clear D. Germline V gene lookup returns CDR1 SGHDT and CDR2 YYEEEE. The CDR3 sequence is 12 residues long. Trimming removed 4 bases at V and 4 bases at J, with 8 bases between. The CDR3 DNA reads TGTGCCAGCAGCCCGGGAGGCTATGGCTACACCTTC. It yields the protein CASSPGGYGYTF.

The chain carries TRBV10-3 and TRBJ2-4, with unresolved D. Trimming shortened V by 10 bases and J by 6 bases, and 13 bases separated the two germline ends. In germline, CDR1 is ENHRY, CDR2 SYGVKD. The CDR3 contains 12 residues. The chain's CDR3 is CATNEGGNIQYF. The CDR3 nucleotides read TGTGCCACAAACGAAGGCGGAAACATTCAGTACTTC.

V is TRBV10-2 and J is TRBJ2-1; D gene uncertain. The V end lost 6 bases, the J end lost 8 bases, and 8 bases lay between the germline ends. Germline-derived CDR1 and CDR2 are WSHSY and SAAADI. The CDR3 sequence is 11 residues long. The CDR3 loop is CASRKGHEQFF. The CDR3 DNA is TGCGCCAGCAGAAAAGGCCATGAGCAGTTCTTC.

As concerns this clone: The sample has other DNA sequences that encode this CDR3 too. This chain joins TRBV7-9 and TRBJ2-2; D call uncertain. The germline CDR1 and CDR2 sequences are SEHNR and FQNEAQ (reference sequence). The V end lost 1 base, the J end lost 0 bases, and 9 bases lay between the germline ends. This CDR3 has 16 amino acids. The CDR3 is CASSLGADANTGELFF. The DNA of the CDR3 is TGTGCCAGCAGCTTAGGGGCTGACGCGAACACCGGGGAGCTGTTTTTT.

The chain is built from TRBV6-5 and TRBJ2-3; D might be TRBD2 (5 bases). V lost 6 bases, J lost 4 bases, and 14 bases lay in between. In germline, CDR1 is MNHEY, CDR2 SVGAGI. The CDR3 contains 14 residues. The CDR3 region is CASSPLGSPDTQYF. The CDR3 DNA follows: TGTGCCAGCAGCCCACTAGGTAGTCCAGATACGCAGTATTTT.

The chain couples TRBV30 to TRBJ1-6, with D unclear. The CDR3 consists of 8 residues. Germline loops: CDR1 GTSNPN, CDR2 SVGIG (reference sequence). The ends were cut back, 8 bases at V and 10 bases at J, with 3 bases in the middle. CDR3 in amino acids: CAASPLHF. The DNA for the CDR3 is TGTGCCGCATCACCCCTCCACTTT. Together with reference TRBV30 and TRBJ1-6, the CDR3 gives the full variable domain: SQTIHQWPATLVQPVGSPLSLECTVEGTSNPNLYWYRQAAGRGLQLLFYSVGIGQISSEVPQNLSASRPQDRQFILSSKKLLLSDSGFYLCAASPLHFGNGTRLTVT.

This chain uses TRBV18 with TRBJ2-7; D might be TRBD2 (5 bases). Germline V gene sequence: CDR1 KGHSH, CDR2 LQKENI. The CDR3 runs 14 residues. V lost 3 bases to trimming and J lost 4 bases, with 13 bases between them. This chain's CDR3 is CASSPRAGPYEQYF. Here the CDR3 DNA reads TGTGCCAGCTCACCGCGGGCAGGCCCATACGAGCAGTACTTC.

The chain has TRBV18 and TRBJ2-7; maybe TRBD2 (5 bases). CDR3 length equals 15 residues. Germline V gene sequence: CDR1 KGHSH, CDR2 LQKENI. The V and J ends lost 1 base and 6 bases respectively, with 16 bases between them. In DNA form, the CDR3 reads TGTGCCAGCTCACCACTTGAGGGATCAGGTGGCGAGCAGTACTTC. It yields the protein CASSPLEGSGGEQYF.

The rearrangement uses TRBV6-5 and TRBJ2-7; D call uncertain. V lost 6 bases, J lost 0 bases, and 15 bases lay in between. The length of the CDR3 is 15 residues. CDR1 is MNHEY and CDR2 is SVGAGI in the germline V gene. CDR3 nucleotide sequence: TGTGCCAGCAGAACAAAAAGGGCTAGCTCCTACGAGCAGTACTTC. Translation gives CASRTKRASSYEQYF.

The chain recombines TRBV18 with TRBJ2-6, with a possible D match to TRBD2 (6 bases). Trimming cost V 3 bases and J 0 bases, with 15 bases left between them. The CDR3 has 18 residues. From germline, CDR1 is KGHSH and CDR2 LQKENI. CDR3 DNA: TGTGCCAGCTCACCGGTAGCGGCGTACTTCTCTGGGGCCAACGTCCTGACTTTC. Its translation is CASSPVAAYFSGANVLTF.

This clone appeared once. The chain couples TRBV4-3 to TRBJ1-2; unclear D gene. With 3 bases removed from V and 8 bases from J, the gap between germline ends came to 19 bases. This CDR3 is 15 amino acids long. Germline V gene sequence: CDR1 LGHNA, CDR2 YSLEER. DNA of the CDR3: TGCGCCAGCAGCCATGGGGATCCAGGTTTGGGGGGCTACACCTTC. Translated, it gives CASSHGDPGLGGYTF.

CDR3 region: CASSFYATREKLFF. CDR3 DNA sequence: TGTGCCAGCAGTTTTTACGCCACGAGGGAAAAACTGTTTTTT. This rearrangement joins TRBV28 to TRBJ1-4; D is ambiguous. The CDR3 is 14 amino acids. V lost 3 bases to trimming and J lost 8 bases, with 13 bases between them. Per the germline V gene, CDR1 is MDHEN and CDR2 is SYDVKM.

The chain links TRBV6-8 to TRBJ2-5, with D tentatively TRBD1 (6 bases). The CDR3 has 14 amino acids. V lost 6 bases and J 1 base, leaving 12 bases between the germline ends. In germline, CDR1 is MNHGY, CDR2 SAAAGT. The CDR3 region has the DNA TGTGCCAGCAGCTCCTGGGGGCCCCAAGAGACCCAGTACTTC. This sequence encodes CASSSWGPQETQYF.

This sequence joins TRBV7-2 and TRBJ2-1; D gene unclear. Trimming removed 2 bases from V and 4 bases from J, with 15 bases in between. Germline V gene lookup returns CDR1 SGHTA and CDR2 FQGNSA. CDR3 length: 16 residues. CDR3 sequence reads: CASSLNFRLGYNEQFF. CDR3 coding DNA: TGTGCCAGCAGCTTAAATTTCCGTTTAGGGTACAATGAGCAGTTCTTC.

This rearrangement joins TRBV10-3 to TRBJ1-2; D is unclear. Trimming took off 0 bases at V and 0 bases at J, with 8 bases between the two ends. CDR3 length: 15 amino acids. Germline V gene data show CDR1 as ENHRY and CDR2 as SYGVKD. The CDR3 nucleotides read TGTGCCATCAGTGAGTCTGAAAAAGCTAACTATGGCTACACCTTC. Protein sequence: CAISESEKANYGYTF.

This chain connects TRBV5-1 to TRBJ1-2; weak D call: TRBD1 (5 bases). CDR3 length equals 13 residues. Germline CDR1 SGHRS, CDR2 YFSETQ. V was clipped by 2 bases and J by 5 bases, with 10 bases between them. Here the CDR3 DNA reads TGCGCCAGCAGCTTAGCGGGGGAGTATGGCTACACCTTC. Residues: CASSLAGEYGYTF.

This chain links TRBV30 with TRBJ2-2; possibly TRBD2 for D (6 bases). CDR3 length equals 14 residues. V was cut by 4 bases and J by 4 bases, with 13 bases left in between. CDR1 and CDR2 (germline): GTSNPN, SVGIG (reference sequence). CDR3 DNA sequence: TGTGCCTGGACCGGGACTTCTTTCACCGGGGAGCTGTTTTTT. As protein: CAWTGTSFTGELFF.

V is TRBV7-2 and J is TRBJ1-2; D is ambiguous. The V gene's germline CDR1 is SGHTA and CDR2 FQGNSA. The CDR3 loop spans 16 amino acids. Trimming shortened V by 1 base and J by 0 bases, and 12 bases separated the two germline ends. The DNA of the CDR3 is TGTGCCAGCAGCTTAGGAGGCGGGCAGGCTAACTATGGCTACACCTTC. Protein: CASSLGGGQANYGYTF.

This clone has only one observation. The genes are TRBV2 and TRBJ2-3; weak D call: TRBD2 (5 bases). This CDR3 is 17 amino acids long. V lost 0 bases, J lost 1 base, and 14 bases lay in between. CDR1 is SNHLY, CDR2 FYNNEI, per germline. The CDR3 sequence: CASSEALLSDRTDTQYF. The DNA for the CDR3 is TGTGCCAGCAGTGAAGCGCTTCTTAGCGATCGCACAGATACGCAGTATTTT.

This chain joins TRBV4-1 and TRBJ2-3; no reliable D call. The CDR3 has 14 amino acids. Germline V CDR1 and CDR2: MGHRA, YSYEKL. V shed 4 bases and J shed 0 bases, with 8 bases lying between them. The CDR3 DNA is TGCGCCAGCAGCCTACCGGTTAGCACAGATACGCAGTATTTT. Protein product: CASSLPVSTDTQYF.

This chain joins TRBV6-6 and TRBJ1-1, with D tentatively TRBD1 (5 bases). V was pared by 6 bases and J by 2 bases, with 16 bases between. CDR3 length equals 15 residues. The germline gives CDR1 MNHNY, CDR2 SVGAGI (reference sequence). CDR3 in amino acids: CASSPEGPRNTEAFF. The DNA of the CDR3 is TGTGCCAGCAGCCCGGAGGGACCGAGAAACACTGAAGCTTTCTTT.

This clone was seen more than once but under ten times. V usage is TRBV28 and J usage is TRBJ1-2, with a tentative D call TRBD1 (5 bases). Trimming took off 8 bases at V and 1 base at J, with 5 bases between the two ends. The CDR3 is 11 residues long. Germline V gene lookup returns CDR1 MDHEN and CDR2 SYDVKM. CDR3 sequence reads: CASGGNYGYTF. DNA for the CDR3: TGTGCCAGCGGGGGTAACTATGGCTACACCTTC.

The sample holds one count of this clone. The chain joins TRBV7-9 to TRBJ2-2; D unresolved. The V end lost 5 bases, the J end lost 4 bases, and 14 bases lay between the germline ends. The V gene's germline CDR1 is SEHNR and CDR2 FQNEAQ (reference sequence). The CDR3 is made up of 15 amino acids. The CDR3 sequence is CASSVDPPTTGELFF. Written as DNA, the CDR3 is TGTGCCAGCAGCGTAGACCCTCCAACCACCGGGGAGCTGTTTTTT.

The chain is built from TRBV6-1 and TRBJ2-3; D gene uncertain. The CDR3 is 14 residues long. Between the trimmed V and J ends, which lost 4 bases and 3 bases, there was a span of 11 bases. Germline loops: CDR1 MNHNS, CDR2 SASEGT. CDR3 nucleotides: TGTGCCAGCAGTGTGTCATCTAGTACAGATACGCAGTATTTT. This sequence encodes CASSVSSSTDTQYF.